The T cell receptor (beta chain) under discussion was sequenced for a study of cytomegalovirus exposure and HLA in healthy donors. Study summary: Membership in the Caucasian-associated ancestry cluster was found for 81% of roughly 400 genotyped donors. General observations from the study: TCR association rates varied by HLA locus in a later analysis, with DRB1 highest and HLA-C lowest. TCR beta V- and J-gene trimming was later associated with a missense DCLRE1C variant.

The PCR contained 60 Vbeta and 13 Jbeta primers. Original methodology: Among the unique TCR beta chains that a later analysis counted, about 85 million in all, 10 million to 11 million were shared. Data came from immunoSEQ multiplex PCR; TCRdb stores just in-frame clones and leaves some out. D and trimming were read from the DNA, whereas the V and J calls and clone size are those reported in that table. This sample carries about 200,000 clones, about four fifths of them seen once, and the ten largest clones take around 0.1%. Germline-derived CDR1 and CDR2 are MNHEY and SVGAGI. This CDR3 comprises 14 residues. V lost 6 bases to trimming and J lost 10 bases, with 19 bases between them. A remark on this clone: The antigen remains undetermined.

Sequenced input: PBMCs. The TCR comes from a boy aged 2-9 years in good health and CMV-seronegative. This sequence joins TRBV6-5 and TRBJ1-5, with D perhaps TRBD1 (6 bases). The CDR3 coding sequence is TGTGCCAGCAGGACGGGACAAAGTGGTGAACCCCAGCATTTT. It yields the protein CASRTGQSGEPQHF.